This T cell receptor beta chain was recorded in a study of T cells in tumors after PD-1 blockade. Study-level results: Peripheral recruitment is suggested, as some novel exhausted tumor clones were in pre-treatment blood.

Germline V CDR1 and CDR2: MNHEY, SVGAGI. This CDR3 contains 15 residues. J was trimmed by 4 bases and V by 1 base; bases with no gene match: 5. This clone was seen only a few times. Its antigen remains unknown. The assay was immunoSEQ multiplex PCR, and TCRdb's table has in-frame clones only and misses some. The sample has 10,000 to 15,000 clones, around 63% seen once. This chain connects TRBV6-5 to TRBJ1-1; 8 nucleotides line up with TRBD1. The sequence was collected from a human donor with cutaneous squamous cell carcinoma. Sequenced material: tumor tissue, taken before anti-PD-1 treatment. In nucleotides, the CDR3 is TGTGCCAGCAGTTACTGGACAGGGCGTAGCACTGAAGCTTTCTTT. Protein sequence: CASSYWTGRSTEAFF.